This T cell receptor (beta chain) was profiled in a study of CD8+ T cells in alopecia areata. RNA extraction and reverse transcription yielded cDNA as sequencing template. TCRdb's copy holds only in-frame clones and misses some; the assay was immunoSEQ multiplex PCR. The table includes 65,000 to 95,000 clones, 51% detected once. After removal of 7 bases from V and 3 bases from J, the junction contained 11 bases not matched to a gene. CDR1 is SQVTM, CDR2 ANQGSEA, per germline. This CDR3 spans 14 amino acids. This TCR was recovered from a human donor with alopecia areata. V usage is TRBV29-1 and J usage is TRBJ2-7; 8 nucleotides line up with TRBD1. The sample consisted of NKG2D-high CD8+ T cells sorted from blood. The CDR3 spells CSGPRAGGVYEQYF. The CDR3 DNA follows: TGCAGCGGTCCGCGGGCAGGGGGCGTCTACGAGCAGTACTTC.